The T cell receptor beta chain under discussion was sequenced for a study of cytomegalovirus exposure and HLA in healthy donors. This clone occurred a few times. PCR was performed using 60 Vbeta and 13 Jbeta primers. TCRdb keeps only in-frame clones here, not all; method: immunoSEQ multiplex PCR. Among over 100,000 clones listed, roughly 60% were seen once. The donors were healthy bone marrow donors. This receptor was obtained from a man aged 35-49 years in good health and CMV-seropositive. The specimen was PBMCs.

CDR3 loop: CASNDRGNEKLFF. DNA of the CDR3: TGTGCCAGTAATGACAGGGGAAATGAAAAACTGTTTTTT. The chain carries TRBV19 and TRBJ1-4; 8 positions agree with TRBD1. The V gene end was trimmed by 7 bases and the J gene end by 5 bases; junction bases not matched to a gene: 3. Germline V gene lookup returns CDR1 LNHDA and CDR2 SQIVND (reference sequence). The CDR3 runs to 13 residues. Full variable domain (missing parts from reference TRBV19 and TRBJ1-4): DGGITQSPKYLFRKEGQNVTLSCEQNLNHDAMYWYRQDPGQGLRLIYYSQIVNDFQKGDIAEGYSVSREKKESFPLTVTSAQKNPTAFYLCASNDRGNEKLFFGSGTQLSVL.